This T cell receptor beta chain was sequenced in a study of blood T cell repertoires in COVID-19. Here immunoSEQ multiplex PCR was the method, and the copy in TCRdb shows in-frame clones only, minus some. This table holds more than 300,000 clones, around 90% found once. Germline CDR1 is SGHVS and CDR2 is FQNEAQ. Between the trimmed V and J ends, which lost 3 bases and 0 bases, there was a span of 12 bases. The CDR3 contains 16 residues. This sequence joins TRBV7-8 and TRBJ2-1, with a weak D call TRBD2 (6 bases). The sample comprised peripheral blood. The source of this sequence is a woman in her thirties or forties with COVID-19, enrolled during active disease. The CDR3 region is CASSFQGGLSYNEQFF. In nucleotides, the CDR3 is TGTGCCAGCAGCTTTCAGGGAGGCCTCTCCTACAATGAGCAGTTCTTC.